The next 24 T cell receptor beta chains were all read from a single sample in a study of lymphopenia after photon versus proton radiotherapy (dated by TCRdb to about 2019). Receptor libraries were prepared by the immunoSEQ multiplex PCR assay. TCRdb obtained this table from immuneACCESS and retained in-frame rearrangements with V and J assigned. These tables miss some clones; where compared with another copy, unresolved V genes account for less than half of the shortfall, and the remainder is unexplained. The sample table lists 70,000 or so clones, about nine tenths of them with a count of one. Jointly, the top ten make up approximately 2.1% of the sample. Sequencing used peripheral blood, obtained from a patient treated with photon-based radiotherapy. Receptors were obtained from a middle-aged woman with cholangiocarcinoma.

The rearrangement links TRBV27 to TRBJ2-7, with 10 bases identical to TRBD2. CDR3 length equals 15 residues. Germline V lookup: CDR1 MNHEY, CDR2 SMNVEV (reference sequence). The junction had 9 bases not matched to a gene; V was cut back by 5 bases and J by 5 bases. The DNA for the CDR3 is TGTGCCAGCAGTCGTCCGGGACTAGCGACGGACGAGCAGTACTTC. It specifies CASSRPGLATDEQYF.

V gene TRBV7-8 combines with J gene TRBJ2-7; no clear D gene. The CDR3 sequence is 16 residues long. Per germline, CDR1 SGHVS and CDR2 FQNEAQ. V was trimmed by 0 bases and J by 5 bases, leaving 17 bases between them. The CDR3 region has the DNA TGTGCCAGCAGCTTAGCGAGTAGCTGGTACCCCCACGAGCAGTACTTC. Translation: CASSLASSWYPHEQYF.

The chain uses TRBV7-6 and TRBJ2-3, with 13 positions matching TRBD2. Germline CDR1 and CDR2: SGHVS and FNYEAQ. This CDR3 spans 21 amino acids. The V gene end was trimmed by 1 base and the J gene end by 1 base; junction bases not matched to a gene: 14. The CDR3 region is CASSLGTSGSSDGIRTDTQYF. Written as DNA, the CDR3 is TGTGCCAGCAGCTTAGGGACTAGCGGGAGCTCCGACGGGATACGCACAGATACGCAGTATTTT.

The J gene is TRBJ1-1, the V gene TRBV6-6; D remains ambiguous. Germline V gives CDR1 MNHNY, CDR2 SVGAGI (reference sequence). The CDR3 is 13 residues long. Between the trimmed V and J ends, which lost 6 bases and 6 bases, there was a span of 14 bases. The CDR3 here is CASSQAPGAEAFF. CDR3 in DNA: TGTGCCAGCAGCCAAGCCCCAGGCGCTGAAGCTTTCTTT.

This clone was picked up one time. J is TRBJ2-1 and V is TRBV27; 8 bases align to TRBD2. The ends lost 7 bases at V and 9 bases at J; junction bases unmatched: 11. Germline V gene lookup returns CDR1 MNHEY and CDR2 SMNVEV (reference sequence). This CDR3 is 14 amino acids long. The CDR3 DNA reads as TGTGCCAGCAAATCGGGGACTAGTAAGATTGAGCAGTTCTTC. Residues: CASKSGTSKIEQFF.

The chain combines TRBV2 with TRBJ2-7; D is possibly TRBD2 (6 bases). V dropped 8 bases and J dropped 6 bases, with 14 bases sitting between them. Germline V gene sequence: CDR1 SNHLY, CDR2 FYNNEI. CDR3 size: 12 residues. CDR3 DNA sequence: TGTGCCAGCTTCAACCGGGGGTCCGAGCAGTACTTC. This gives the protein CASFNRGSEQYF.

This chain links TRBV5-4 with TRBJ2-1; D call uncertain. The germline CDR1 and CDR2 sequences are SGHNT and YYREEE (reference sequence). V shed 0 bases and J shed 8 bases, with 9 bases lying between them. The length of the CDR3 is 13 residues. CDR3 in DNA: TGTGCCAGCAGCTTGGTAGTCCCCCATGAGCAGTTCTTC. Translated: CASSLVVPHEQFF.

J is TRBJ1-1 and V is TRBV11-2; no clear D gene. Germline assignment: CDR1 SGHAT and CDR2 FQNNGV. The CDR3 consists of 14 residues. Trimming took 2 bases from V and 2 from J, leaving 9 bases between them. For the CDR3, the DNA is TGTGCCAGCAGCTTATGGGCAGGTAACACTGAAGCTTTCTTT. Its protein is CASSLWAGNTEAFF.

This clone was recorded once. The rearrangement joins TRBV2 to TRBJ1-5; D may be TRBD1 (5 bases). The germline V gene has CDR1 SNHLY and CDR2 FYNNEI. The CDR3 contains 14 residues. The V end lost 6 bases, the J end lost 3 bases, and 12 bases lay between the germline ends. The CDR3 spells CASRAGLNNQPQHF. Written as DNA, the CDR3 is TGTGCCAGCAGGGCAGGGCTGAACAATCAGCCCCAGCATTTT.

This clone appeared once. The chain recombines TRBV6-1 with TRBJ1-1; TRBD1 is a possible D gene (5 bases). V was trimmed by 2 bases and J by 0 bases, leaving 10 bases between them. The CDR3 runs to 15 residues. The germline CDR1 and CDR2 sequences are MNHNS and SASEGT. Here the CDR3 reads CASSEWGRVNTEAFF. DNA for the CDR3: TGTGCCAGCAGTGAATGGGGCAGGGTGAACACTGAAGCTTTCTTT.

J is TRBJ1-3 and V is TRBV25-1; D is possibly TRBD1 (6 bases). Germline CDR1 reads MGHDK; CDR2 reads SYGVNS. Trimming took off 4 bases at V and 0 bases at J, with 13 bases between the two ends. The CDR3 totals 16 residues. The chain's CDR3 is CASSGKQGGSGNTIYF. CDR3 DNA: TGTGCCAGCAGTGGAAAACAGGGAGGCTCTGGAAACACCATATATTTT.

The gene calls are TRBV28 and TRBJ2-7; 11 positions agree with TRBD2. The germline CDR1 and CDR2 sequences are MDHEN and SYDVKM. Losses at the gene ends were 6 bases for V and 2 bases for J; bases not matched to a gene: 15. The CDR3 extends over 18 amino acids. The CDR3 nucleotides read TGTGCCAGCAGCTGGGGAACTAGCGGGAGAGGTGGGACCTACGAGCAGTACTTC. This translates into CASSWGTSGRGGTYEQYF.

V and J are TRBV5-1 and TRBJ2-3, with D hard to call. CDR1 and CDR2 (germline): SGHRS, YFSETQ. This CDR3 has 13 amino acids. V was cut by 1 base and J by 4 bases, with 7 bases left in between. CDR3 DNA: TGCGCCAGCAGCTTGTACAATGCAGATACGCAGTATTTT. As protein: CASSLYNADTQYF.

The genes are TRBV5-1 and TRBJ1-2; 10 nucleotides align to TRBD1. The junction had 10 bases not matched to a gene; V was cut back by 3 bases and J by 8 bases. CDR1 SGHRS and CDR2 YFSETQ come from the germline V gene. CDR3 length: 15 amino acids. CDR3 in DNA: TGCGCCAGCAGCTATAACCCGACAGGGGGCAAGGGCTACACCTTC. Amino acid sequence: CASSYNPTGGKGYTF.

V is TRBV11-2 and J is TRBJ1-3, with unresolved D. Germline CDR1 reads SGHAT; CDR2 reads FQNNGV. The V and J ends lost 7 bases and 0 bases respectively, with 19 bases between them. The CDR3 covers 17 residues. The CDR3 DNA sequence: TGTGCCAGCAACGAGGACTCAAGAGTTTTCTCTGGAAACACCATATATTTT. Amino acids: CASNEDSRVFSGNTIYF.

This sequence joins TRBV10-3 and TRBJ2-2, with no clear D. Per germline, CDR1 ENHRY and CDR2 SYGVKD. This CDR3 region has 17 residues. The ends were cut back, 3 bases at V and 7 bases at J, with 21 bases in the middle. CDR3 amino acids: CAISDSLGTRPGGELFF. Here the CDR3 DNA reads TGTGCCATCAGTGATTCGCTAGGAACACGACCGGGCGGGGAGCTGTTTTTT.

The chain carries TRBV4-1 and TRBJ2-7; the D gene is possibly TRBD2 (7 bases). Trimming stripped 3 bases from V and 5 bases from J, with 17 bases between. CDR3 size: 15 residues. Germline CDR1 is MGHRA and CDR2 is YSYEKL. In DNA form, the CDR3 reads TGCGCCAGCAGCCAGACGAAGGCGGGGGCACACGAGCAGTACTTC. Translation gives CASSQTKAGAHEQYF.

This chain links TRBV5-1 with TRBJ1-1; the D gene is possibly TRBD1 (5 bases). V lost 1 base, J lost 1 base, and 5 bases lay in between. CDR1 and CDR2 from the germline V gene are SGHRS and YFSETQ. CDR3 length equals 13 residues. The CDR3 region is CASSLRGNTEAFF. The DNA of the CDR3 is TGCGCCAGCAGCTTGAGGGGGAACACTGAAGCTTTCTTT.

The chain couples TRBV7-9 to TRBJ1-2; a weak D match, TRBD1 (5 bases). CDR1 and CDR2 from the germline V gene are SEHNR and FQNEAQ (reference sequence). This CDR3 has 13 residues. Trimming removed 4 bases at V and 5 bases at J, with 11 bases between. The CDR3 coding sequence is TGTGCCAGCAGCTCGGGGGGAGCGTATGGCTACACCTTC. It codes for CASSSGGAYGYTF. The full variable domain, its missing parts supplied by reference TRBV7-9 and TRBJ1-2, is DTGVSQNPRHKITKRGQNVTFRCDPISEHNRLYWYRQTLGQGPEFLTYFQNEAQLEKSRLLSDRFSAERPKGSFSTLEIQRTEQGDSAMYLCASSSGGAYGYTFGSGTRLTVV.

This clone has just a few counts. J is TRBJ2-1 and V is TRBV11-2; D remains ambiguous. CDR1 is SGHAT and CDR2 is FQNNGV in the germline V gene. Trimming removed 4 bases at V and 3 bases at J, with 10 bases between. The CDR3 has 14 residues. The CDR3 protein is CASSSSTVYNEQFF. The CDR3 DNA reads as TGTGCCAGCAGCTCATCCACGGTCTACAATGAGCAGTTCTTC.

The CDR3 reads CASSQQESPYEQYF. DNA of the CDR3: TGTGCCAGCAGCCAGCAGGAGTCCCCCTACGAGCAGTACTTC. The gene calls are TRBV27 and TRBJ2-7; no firm D call. V gave up 6 bases and J gave up 2 bases, with 14 bases separating them. CDR1 is MNHEY, CDR2 SMNVEV, per germline (reference sequence). The CDR3 runs 14 residues.

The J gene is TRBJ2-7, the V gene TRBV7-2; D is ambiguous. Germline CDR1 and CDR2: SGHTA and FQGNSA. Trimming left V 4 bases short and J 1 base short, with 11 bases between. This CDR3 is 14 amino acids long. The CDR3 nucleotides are TGTGCCAGCAGCTCGAATCGGGTTTCCTACGAGCAGTACTTC. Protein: CASSSNRVSYEQYF.

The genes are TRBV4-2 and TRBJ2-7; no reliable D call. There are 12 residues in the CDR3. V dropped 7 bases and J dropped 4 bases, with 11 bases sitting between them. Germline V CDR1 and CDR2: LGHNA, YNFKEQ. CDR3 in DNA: TGTGCCAGCACCCCAGACGGTTACGAGCAGTACTTC. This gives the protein CASTPDGYEQYF.

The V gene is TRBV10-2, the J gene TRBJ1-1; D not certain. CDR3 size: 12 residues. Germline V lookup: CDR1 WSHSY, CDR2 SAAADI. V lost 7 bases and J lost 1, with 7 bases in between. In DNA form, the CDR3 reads TGCGCCAGCATGGAAGGGAACACTGAAGCTTTCTTT. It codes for CASMEGNTEAFF.